This T cell receptor (beta chain) was obtained from a study of blood T cell repertoires in COVID-19. About the study: Whether acute or convalescent, the COVID-19 samples came from the United States, Italy and Spain. Sample material is recorded as cDNA or gDNA derived from T cells, B-cell-depleted T cells, or PBMCs.

The authors' processing: Amplifying reference gene primers gave estimates of nucleated cell counts. Only in-frame clones appear in the TCRdb table, and some are missing; sequencing was by immunoSEQ multiplex PCR. The V and J calls and clone size come from that table; D and trimming were worked out from the DNA. The sample has around 100,000 clones; 80% are singletons. CDR1 and CDR2 (germline): MDHEN, SYDVKM. The CDR3 has 15 residues. Germline trimming cut 8 bases from V and 3 bases from J; bases unmatched to any gene: 10. The rearrangement uses TRBV28 and TRBJ2-5, with 9 bases aligning to TRBD1. Sequenced sample: peripheral blood. This TCR came from a woman in her 70s with acute or convalescent COVID-19. CDR3 loop: CASLSNRGLEETQYF. The CDR3 nucleotides read TGTGCCAGCCTTTCAAACAGGGGGCTAGAAGAGACCCAGTACTTC.